Here is one T cell receptor beta chain with its context. The CDR3 is 16 amino acids. V was clipped by 3 bases and J by 0 bases, with 15 bases between them. CDR1 and CDR2 (germline): SGHRS, YFSETQ. These data belong to a study of cytomegalovirus exposure and HLA in healthy donors. The assay was immunoSEQ multiplex PCR, and TCRdb's table has in-frame clones only and misses some. The sample lists 120,000 or so clones, more than 70% occurring once. The specimen was PBMCs. This chain joins TRBV5-1 and TRBJ1-2, with a possible D match to TRBD1 (6 bases). The TCR originated in a woman aged 18-29 years in good health and CMV-seronegative. The CDR3 nucleotides are TGCGCCAGCAGCTATTTCGTGGCAGGGGCTAACTATGGCTACACCTTC. It yields the protein CASSYFVAGANYGYTF.